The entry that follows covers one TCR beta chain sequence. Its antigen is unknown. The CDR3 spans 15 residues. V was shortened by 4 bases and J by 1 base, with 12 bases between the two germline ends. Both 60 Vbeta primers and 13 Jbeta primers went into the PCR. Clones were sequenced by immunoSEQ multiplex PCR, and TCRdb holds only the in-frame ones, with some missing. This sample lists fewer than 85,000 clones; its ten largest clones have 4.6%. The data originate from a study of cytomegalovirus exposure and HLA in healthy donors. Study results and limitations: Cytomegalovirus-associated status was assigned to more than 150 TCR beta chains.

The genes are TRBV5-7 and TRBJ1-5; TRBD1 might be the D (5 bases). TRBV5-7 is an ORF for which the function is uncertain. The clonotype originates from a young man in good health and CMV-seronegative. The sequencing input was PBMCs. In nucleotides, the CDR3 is TGTGCCAGCAGCGAAAAGGGGATGAGCAATCAGCCCCAGCATTTT. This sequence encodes CASSEKGMSNQPQHF.